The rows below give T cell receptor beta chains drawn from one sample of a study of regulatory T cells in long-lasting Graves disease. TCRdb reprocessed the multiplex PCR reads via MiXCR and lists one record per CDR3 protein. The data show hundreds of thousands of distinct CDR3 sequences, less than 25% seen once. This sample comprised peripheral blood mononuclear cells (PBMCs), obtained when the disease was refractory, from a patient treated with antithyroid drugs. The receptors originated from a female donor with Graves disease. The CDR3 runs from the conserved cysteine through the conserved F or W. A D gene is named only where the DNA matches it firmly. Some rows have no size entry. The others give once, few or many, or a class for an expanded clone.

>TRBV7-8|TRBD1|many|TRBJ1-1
CASSTETGGATGGTEAFF
TGTGCCAGCAGCACCGAAACAGGGGGCGCAACGGGGGGGACTGAAGCTTTCTTT
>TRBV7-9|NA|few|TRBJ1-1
CASSADITRARVTEAFF
TGTGCCAGCAGCGCGGATATCACACGAGCGAGGGTCACTGAAGCTTTCTTT
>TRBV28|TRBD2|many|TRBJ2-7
CASSPTTSGRRYEQYF
TGTGCCAGCAGTCCGACGACTAGCGGGAGGAGGTACGAGCAGTACTTC
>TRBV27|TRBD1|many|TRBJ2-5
CASSLGTGLQTQYF
TGTGCCAGCAGTTTAGGGACAGGGTTGCAGACCCAGTACTTC
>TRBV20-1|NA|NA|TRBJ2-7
CSAPGGFRETYEQYF
TGCAGTGCTCCAGGAGGATTCCGGGAGACATACGAGCAGTACTTC
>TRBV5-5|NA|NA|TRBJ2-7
CASSFTQSSYEQYF
TGTGCCAGCAGCTTCACCCAGAGCTCCTACGAGCAGTACTTC
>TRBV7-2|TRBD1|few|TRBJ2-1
CASSSGQGNNEQFF
TGTGCCAGCAGCTCGGGACAGGGTAACAATGAGCAGTTCTTC
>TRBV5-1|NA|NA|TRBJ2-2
CASSLGTLSWTGELFF
TGCGCCAGCAGCTTGGGGACTTTGTCTTGGACCGGGGAGCTGTTTTTT
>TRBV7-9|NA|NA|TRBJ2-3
CASSTQVDTQYF
TGTGCCAGCAGCACCCAGGTGGATACGCAGTATTTT
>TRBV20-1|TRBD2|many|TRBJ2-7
CSARDRREFYEQYF
TGCAGTGCTAGAGATCGGCGGGAGTTCTACGAGCAGTACTTC
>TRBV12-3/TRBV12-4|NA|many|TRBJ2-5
CASSLKGWERTQYF
TGTGCCAGCAGTTTAAAGGGCTGGGAGAGGACCCAGTACTTC
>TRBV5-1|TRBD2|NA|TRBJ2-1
CASSLIAGANYEQFF
TGCGCCAGCAGCTTAATAGCGGGAGCGAACTACGAGCAGTTCTTC